These 5 T cell receptor beta chains share one sample of origin, sequenced in a study of blood T cell repertoires in COVID-19. The repertoire was sequenced with immunoSEQ multiplex PCR; TCRdb's copy has only in-frame clones and lacks some. The table lists 150,000 to 200,000 clones, about 87% of them singletons. The sequenced sample consisted of peripheral blood. Receptors were obtained from a man between 35 and 55 years old with active or convalescent COVID-19.

J is TRBJ2-5 and V is TRBV13; D is perhaps TRBD1 (5 bases). V shed 5 bases and J shed 4 bases, with 17 bases lying between them. The CDR3 spans 15 residues. CDR1 and CDR2 from the germline V gene are PRHDT and FYEKMQ (reference sequence). CDR3 loop: CASSPGQGRGETQYF. CDR3 in DNA: TGTGCCAGCAGCCCAGGCCAGGGAAGAGGAGAGACCCAGTACTTC.

The chain carries TRBV19 and TRBJ1-1; D might be TRBD1 (5 bases). Trimming removed 5 bases from V and 5 bases from J, with 15 bases in between. The length of the CDR3 is 14 residues. From germline, CDR1 is LNHDA and CDR2 SQIVND (reference sequence). The CDR3 region has the DNA TGTGCCAGTAGTTGGGGCAAGGTGGAGACTGAAGCTTTCTTT. Its protein product is CASSWGKVETEAFF.

The J gene is TRBJ1-5, the V gene TRBV7-8; 8 bases are a match to TRBD1. J was trimmed by 6 bases and V by 6 bases; bases with no gene match: 7. The germline gives CDR1 SGHVS, CDR2 FQNEAQ. This CDR3 comprises 14 residues. The CDR3 is CASSSDRGGQPQHF. The DNA of the CDR3 is TGTGCCAGCAGTTCCGACAGGGGAGGTCAGCCCCAGCATTTT.

The V call is TRBV3-1 (or the pseudogene TRBV3-2), the J call TRBJ2-2, with D unclear. V was trimmed by 6 bases and J by 1 base, leaving 9 bases between them. CDR1 is LGHDT, CDR2 YNNKEL, per germline (reference sequence). This CDR3 has 14 amino acids. CDR3 protein: CASSPPGNTGELFF. As DNA, the CDR3 is TGTGCCAGCAGTCCGCCGGGGAACACCGGGGAGCTGTTTTTT.

This sequence joins TRBV2 and TRBJ2-7; the match to TRBD2 covers 7 bases. Germline V gene sequence: CDR1 SNHLY, CDR2 FYNNEI. After removal of 8 bases from V and 6 bases from J, the junction contained 16 bases not matched to a gene. The CDR3 sequence is 15 residues long. The CDR3 region is CASGIWGGSIGEQYF. For the CDR3, the DNA is TGTGCCAGCGGGATTTGGGGGGGATCGATAGGCGAGCAGTACTTC.